The 20 T cell receptor beta chains below all came from one sample that was sequenced in a study of T cells in Graves' hyperthyroidism and ophthalmopathy. Authors of the study amplified TCR beta CDR3 regions from RNA transcripts. The HTBI primer set was used in a first-round RT-PCR of the TCR CDR3. TCRdb redid the calling of the multiplex PCR reads with MiXCR, one entry per CDR3 protein. The table records about 640,000 distinct CDR3 sequences, roughly 20% of them present only once. Sample: blood. These receptors all stem from a man younger than 45 with Graves' ophthalmopathy.

The V gene is TRBV28, the J gene TRBJ2-7; 8 bases map to TRBD1. CDR3 length: 15 amino acids. Germline CDR1 and CDR2: MDHEN and SYDVKM. V was pared by 6 bases and J by 3 bases, with 10 bases of the junction left unmatched. DNA for the CDR3: TGTGCCAGCAGACAGACAGGGGCCCTAAGCTACGAGCAGTACTTC. It is translated as CASRQTGALSYEQYF.

The chain couples TRBV19 to TRBJ1-4; TRBD1 aligns across 8 bases. This CDR3 spans 17 amino acids. Germline trimming cut 3 bases from V and 7 bases from J; bases unmatched to any gene: 13. Germline V lookup: CDR1 LNHDA, CDR2 SQIVND (reference sequence). In DNA, the CDR3 is TGTGCCAGTAGTATCGATGACAGGGGACTCTCCTCTGAAAAACTGTTTTTT. Translating it yields CASSIDDRGLSSEKLFF.

The chain is built from TRBV30 and TRBJ1-5; possibly TRBD1 for D (5 bases). CDR3 length: 15 amino acids. V lost 3 bases to trimming and J lost 1 base, with 13 bases between them. From germline, CDR1 is GTSNPN and CDR2 SVGIG (reference sequence). The DNA of the CDR3 is TGTGCCTGGAGCTACATGGGGCCGAGCAATCAGCCCCAGCATTTT. Its protein is CAWSYMGPSNQPQHF. Full variable domain (missing parts from reference TRBV30 and TRBJ1-5): SQTIHQWPATLVQPVGSPLSLECTVEGTSNPNLYWYRQAAGRGLQLLFYSVGIGQISSEVPQNLSASRPQDRQFILSSKKLLLSDSGFYLCAWSYMGPSNQPQHFGDGTRLSIL.

This clonotype was observed a few times. The rearrangement joins TRBV28 to TRBJ2-7, with TRBD1 matching 9 bases. This CDR3 contains 15 residues. V trimming: 5 bases; J trimming: 4 bases; junction bases outside the gene matches: 9. CDR1 and CDR2 (germline): MDHEN, SYDVKM. CDR3 sequence (DNA): TGTGCCAGCAGTAACTCCGGGACAGGGAGTTACGAGCAGTACTTC. Its protein is CASSNSGTGSYEQYF.

This clonotype has only a few counts. The gene calls are TRBV7-3 and TRBJ2-7, with TRBD2 identical over 11 bases. Germline V gene sequence: CDR1 SGHTA, CDR2 FQGTGA. The CDR3 is made up of 16 amino acids. The junction had 11 bases not matched to a gene; V was cut back by 3 bases and J by 7 bases. The DNA for the CDR3 is TGTGCCAGCAGCTTGGTCCTAGCGGGAGGATCCGATGAGCAGTACTTC. Its translation is CASSLVLAGGSDEQYF.

This clonotype was observed a handful of times. The chain carries TRBV20-1 and TRBJ1-5, with 7 bases fitting TRBD1. In germline, CDR1 is DFQATT, CDR2 SNEGSKA (reference sequence). The CDR3 contains 14 residues. J was trimmed by 3 bases and V by 2 bases; bases with no gene match: 4. As DNA, the CDR3 is TGCAGTGCTAGACCGACAGGGTACAATCAGCCCCAGCATTTT. Translation: CSARPTGYNQPQHF.

Worth noting for this clonotype: Since no conserved phenylalanine or tryptophan closes the CDR3, a read error is the likely cause. This sequence joins TRBV7-9 and TRBJ2-5; the D gene is possibly TRBD1 (6 bases). V was cut by 3 bases and J by 0 bases, with 11 bases left in between. Germline CDR1 SEHNR, CDR2 FQNEAQ (reference sequence). The CDR3 has 15 residues. The DNA for the CDR3 is TGTGCCAGCAGCTTCACATACAGGGACCAAGAGACCCAGTACCTC. It translates to CASSFTYRDQETQYL.

This clonotype was counted only a few times. The chain links TRBV3-1 to TRBJ2-3; TRBD2 agrees at 9 bases. The CDR3 covers 15 residues. The germline gives CDR1 LGHDT, CDR2 YNNKEL (reference sequence). The ends lost 4 bases at V and 6 bases at J; junction bases unmatched: 8. CDR3 sequence reads: CASSPHSGSSDTQYF. As DNA, the CDR3 is TGTGCCAGCAGCCCTCATAGCGGGAGTTCCGATACGCAGTATTTT.

This rearrangement joins TRBV2 to TRBJ2-1, with unresolved D. Trimming took 2 bases from V and 9 from J, leaving 11 bases between them. CDR1 is SNHLY and CDR2 is FYNNEI in the germline V gene. The CDR3 loop spans 13 amino acids. The DNA for the CDR3 is TGTGCCAGCAGTGAATTGGCCTTTCCTGAGCAGTTCTTC. Amino acids: CASSELAFPEQFF.

This clonotype occurred many times. The chain joins TRBV12-3 or TRBV12-4 to TRBJ2-3; TRBD2 is a possible D gene (6 bases). V shed 6 bases and J shed 6 bases, with 10 bases lying between them. The CDR3 is 12 amino acids. CDR3 amino acids: CASRLAMDTQYF. CDR3 sequence (DNA): TGTGCCAGCAGACTAGCCATGGATACGCAGTATTTT.

This clonotype has more than one count but fewer than ten. This chain joins TRBV7-3 and TRBJ1-1, with D maybe TRBD1 (6 bases). The germline V gene has CDR1 SGHTA and CDR2 FQGTGA. The CDR3 covers 12 residues. Trimming took 10 bases from V and 1 from J, leaving 10 bases between them. CDR3 protein: CAITTGNTEAFF. The CDR3 DNA is TGTGCCATAACGACAGGGAACACTGAAGCTTTCTTT.

This chain connects TRBV4-1 to TRBJ1-5, with 7 bases aligning to TRBD1. Germline V gene lookup returns CDR1 MGHRA and CDR2 YSYEKL. This CDR3 region has 17 residues. V trimming: 2 bases; J trimming: 4 bases; junction bases outside the gene matches: 11. The CDR3 DNA is TGCGCCAGCAGCCAATCCCCGTTGACAGGGCCTAATCAGCCCCAGCATTTT. Its protein is CASSQSPLTGPNQPQHF.

This clonotype has just a few counts. The chain links TRBV18 to TRBJ2-7; possible D gene TRBD1, 6 bases. Germline-derived CDR1 and CDR2 are KGHSH and LQKENI. Trimming removed 0 bases from V and 5 bases from J, with 11 bases in between. The CDR3 loop spans 14 amino acids. CDR3 nucleotides: TGTGCCAGCTCACCACCGAATGGGGGCAACGAGCAGTACTTC. Translated, it gives CASSPPNGGNEQYF.

The chain carries TRBV28 and TRBJ1-6; unclear D gene. The V end was cut by 1 base, the J end by 10 bases, with 11 bases between. CDR3 length: 14 residues. Germline CDR1 and CDR2: MDHEN and SYDVKM. CDR3 loop: CASSLSLLLSPLHF. CDR3 coding DNA: TGTGCCAGCAGTTTATCCCTTCTTCTGTCACCCCTCCACTTT. Using reference TRBV28 and TRBJ1-6 for the parts outside the CDR3, the full variable domain is DVKVTQSSRYLVKRTGEKVFLECVQDMDHENMFWYRQDPGLGLRLIYFSYDVKMKEKGDIPEGYSVSREKKERFSLILESASTNQTSMYLCASSLSLLLSPLHFGNGTRLTVT.

Details on this clonotype: A read error is likely, as this CDR3 ends without the conserved phenylalanine or tryptophan. This sequence joins TRBV27 and TRBJ1-1, with 12 bases lining up with TRBD1. The CDR3 extends over 15 amino acids. Losses at the gene ends were 9 bases for V and 6 bases for J; bases not matched to a gene: 11. Germline CDR1 reads MNHEY; CDR2 reads SMNVEV (reference sequence). The CDR3 protein is CASSRGTGGKAEAFL. CDR3 in DNA: TGTGCCAGTAGCCGGGGGACAGGGGGCAAGGCTGAAGCTTTCCTT.

This clonotype has a count of ten or more. This chain uses TRBV6-1 with TRBJ1-4, with no clear D. The CDR3 extends over 15 amino acids. The V gene lost 4 bases and the J gene lost 7 bases, with 16 bases spanning the gap. From germline, CDR1 is MNHNS and CDR2 SASEGT. CDR3 region: CASSAQDLGGEKLFF. CDR3 bases: TGTGCCAGCAGTGCCCAAGATTTGGGCGGTGAAAAACTGTTTTTT.

This clonotype has a handful of counts. The chain links TRBV7-3 to TRBJ2-3, with TRBD2 matching over 8 bases. Per the germline V gene, CDR1 is SGHTA and CDR2 is FQGTGA. V shed 2 bases and J 6 bases; nucleotides not matched to a gene: 7. The CDR3 is 15 residues long. The CDR3 sequence: CASSLGGSGADTQYF. The DNA for the CDR3 is TGTGCCAGCAGCTTAGGGGGTAGCGGGGCGGATACGCAGTATTTT.

As for this clonotype: At one end, the junction sequence differs from germline, possibly due to a read error. This sequence joins TRBV6-1 and TRBJ1-1, with TRBD1 matching 8 bases. This CDR3 region has 13 residues. The V gene's germline CDR1 is MNHNS and CDR2 SASEGT. CDR3 sequence reads: CASTRQGNTGAFF. For the CDR3, the DNA is TGTGCCAGCACTAGACAGGGGAACACTGGAGCTTTCTTT.

In this sample, this clonotype turned up many times. A junction end diverges from the germline sequence, so it may reflect a read error. The genes are TRBV7-7 and TRBJ2-1; maybe TRBD1 (5 bases). The CDR3 consists of 13 residues. The germline V gene encodes CDR1 SSHAT and CDR2 FNYEAQ (reference sequence). The CDR3 region has the DNA TGTGCTAGCAGCTTAGGGGTTAACAATGAGCAGTTCTTC. It translates to CASSLGVNNEQFF.

This clonotype was detected a few times. The chain joins TRBV13 to TRBJ1-5; D ambiguous. V lost 3 bases, J lost 5 bases, and 20 bases lay in between. Germline V gene data show CDR1 as PRHDT and CDR2 as FYEKMQ (reference sequence). The length of the CDR3 is 17 residues. The DNA for the CDR3 is TGTGCCAGCAGCTTCGGCGGCCCGCAGAATTGGGATCAGCCCCAGCATTTT. Protein sequence: CASSFGGPQNWDQPQHF.